The present entry profiles one T cell receptor beta chain with its context. Antigen unknown. The sample belongs to a study of neurological immune-mediated disorders. 5'RACE generated cDNA with 10-nucleotide random UMIs. The output of every sequencing run exceeded 170 million TCR-beta sequences, derived from 15-18 subjects. TCRdb called the 5' RACE reads again in MiXCR, with one record for every CDR3 protein. The table records about 45,000 distinct CDR3 sequences, about 13% of them present only once. The study's findings and limits: The greatest TCR clonal expansion occurred in HTLV-1-associated myelopathy and the least in multiple sclerosis, which fell below healthy controls.

As to time point: longitudinal time-point 3. Sequencing was carried out using PBMCs. This receptor was taken from a man aged 30 to 39 in good health.

The CDR3 DNA follows: TGTGCCAGCAGTTACCAGAGAGTGGGAGGGCCATGCGGGGAGCTGTTTTTT. It specifies CASSYQRVGGPCGELFF. This rearrangement joins TRBV6-5 to TRBJ2-2, with TRBD2 matching 7 bases. The CDR3 consists of 17 residues. The germline V gene has CDR1 MNHEY and CDR2 SVGAGI. V was pared by 2 bases and J by 7 bases, with 13 bases of the junction left unmatched.